The subject of this entry is one T cell receptor beta chain. These data are taken from a study of blood T cell repertoires in COVID-19. Seattle researchers signed up patients amid active infection and tracked them longitudinally. In the original processing: By means of reference gene primer amplification, nucleated cell counts were estimated. Method: immunoSEQ multiplex PCR; TCRdb's copy keeps in-frame clones and lacks some. For V, J and clone size, that table is used; D and trimming come from the DNA. Among 250,000 to 300,000 clones listed, 80% to 90% were seen once. Sample: peripheral blood. The sequence was collected from a woman aged 25 to 39 with COVID-19, enrolled during active disease.

The DNA of the CDR3 is TGTGCCAGCAGCTTAGGACTAGCGGGGGGCCTAAACACCGGGGAGCTGTTTTTT. This sequence encodes CASSLGLAGGLNTGELFF. This sequence joins TRBV7-8 and TRBJ2-2; TRBD2 matches at 13 bases. V gave up 1 base and J gave up 2 bases; unmatched junction bases: 4. Germline assignment: CDR1 SGHVS and CDR2 FQNEAQ. This CDR3 region has 18 residues.